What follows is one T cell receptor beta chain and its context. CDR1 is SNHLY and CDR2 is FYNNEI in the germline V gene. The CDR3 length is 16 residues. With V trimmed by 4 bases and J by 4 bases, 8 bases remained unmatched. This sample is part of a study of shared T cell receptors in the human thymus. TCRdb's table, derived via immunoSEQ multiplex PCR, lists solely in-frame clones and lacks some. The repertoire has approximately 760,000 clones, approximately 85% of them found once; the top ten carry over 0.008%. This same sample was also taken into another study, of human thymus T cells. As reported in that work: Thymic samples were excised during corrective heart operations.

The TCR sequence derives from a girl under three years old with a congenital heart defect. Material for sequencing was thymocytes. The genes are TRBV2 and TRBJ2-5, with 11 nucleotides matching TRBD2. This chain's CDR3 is CASSGVAGGLGETQYF. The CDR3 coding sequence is TGTGCCAGCAGTGGGGTAGCGGGGGGGCTCGGAGAGACCCAGTACTTC.